This TCR beta chain was identified in a study of blood T cell repertoires in COVID-19. Study background: Whether acute or convalescent, the COVID-19 samples came from the United States, Italy and Spain. From T cells, B-cell-depleted T cells, or PBMCs came the material, which was cDNA or gDNA.

The ends were cut back, 1 base at V and 7 bases at J, with 11 bases in the middle. The germline V gene has CDR1 SGHNT and CDR2 YENEEA. The CDR3 has 13 amino acids. Method: immunoSEQ multiplex PCR; TCRdb's copy keeps in-frame clones and lacks some. This sample has roughly 300,000 clones, with about 83% found just once. The V and J genes are TRBV11-3 and TRBJ2-7; D perhaps matches TRBD2 (6 bases). The sequenced sample consisted of peripheral blood. The receptor's source is a woman aged 50 to 65 with acute or convalescent COVID-19. The CDR3 sequence is CASSLGLVGEQYF. The CDR3 nucleotides are TGTGCCAGCAGCTTAGGACTAGTAGGGGAGCAGTACTTC.